This T cell receptor (beta chain) emerged from a study of tumor-infiltrating lymphocytes in primary liver carcinoma. The source of the blood RNA was unsorted whole blood, and germline DNA was extracted as well. Germline-derived CDR1 and CDR2 are SGHNT and YENEEA. The CDR3 is made up of 13 amino acids. V lost 3 bases, J lost 11 bases, and 16 bases lay in between. The investigators made TCR beta cDNA from about 0.45 ug total RNA, using a constant-region primer. Library construction for TCR beta comprised three nested multiplex PCR rounds performed with slightly modified ARM-PCR. Researchers ran the first two PCR rounds for ten to eleven cycles each with TRBV1-TRBV30 forward primers and a C-beta reverse primer. TCRdb analysed the multiplex PCR reads with MiXCR anew, one entry per CDR3 protein. The repertoire consists of about 200,000 distinct CDR3 sequences, with around three fifths occurring once and the leading ten covering about 7.1%.

This clonotype showed up just once. Material: peripheral blood. V usage is TRBV11-3 and J usage is TRBJ1-1; D is uncertain. The sequence was collected from a woman aged 60 to 75 with primary liver carcinoma and hepatitis B virus infection. The DNA for the CDR3 is TGTGCCAGCAGCTTCTACAACCCGATGGAGGCTTTCTTT. It codes for CASSFYNPMEAFF.